One and the same sample provided the 22 T cell receptor beta chains below, sequenced in a study of neurological immune-mediated disorders. TCRdb processed the 5' RACE reads anew with MiXCR; each CDR3 protein has one entry. The profile shows 25,000 to 30,000 distinct CDR3 sequences, 3.3% of them singletons. The specimen sequenced was PBMCs. These receptors came from a woman aged 25 to 39 with multiple sclerosis.

This clonotype was observed a handful of times. The chain has TRBV5-1 and TRBJ2-1; possibly TRBD1 for D (6 bases). Germline V gene data show CDR1 as SGHRS and CDR2 as YFSETQ. CDR3 size: 14 residues. V was pared by 4 bases and J by 2 bases, with 10 bases between. CDR3: CASSQGQTYNEQFF. CDR3 in DNA: TGCGCCAGCAGCCAGGGACAAACCTACAATGAGCAGTTCTTC.

This clonotype was seen many times. This chain links TRBV7-6 with TRBJ2-1; D not certain. Trimming took off 5 bases at V and 8 bases at J, with 13 bases between the two ends. This CDR3 contains 13 residues. Germline CDR1 is SGHVS and CDR2 is FNYEAQ. The CDR3 loop is CASSLPPTDEQFF. The DNA for the CDR3 is TGTGCCAGCAGCCTACCTCCGACGGATGAGCAGTTCTTC.

This clonotype was detected many times. The rearrangement links TRBV7-9 to TRBJ2-2, with D unresolved. V lost 3 bases and J 5 bases, leaving 7 bases between the germline ends. From germline, CDR1 is SEHNR and CDR2 FQNEAQ (reference sequence). This CDR3 comprises 13 residues. The CDR3 DNA is TGTGCCAGCAGCTTGAAACCAACCGGGGAGCTGTTTTTT. Amino acids: CASSLKPTGELFF.

This clonotype has ten or more counts. The V gene is TRBV20-1, the J gene TRBJ2-5; 7 positions match TRBD2. The CDR3 runs to 14 residues. V shed 2 bases and J 5 bases; nucleotides not matched to a gene: 8. CDR1 DFQATT and CDR2 SNEGSKA come from the germline V gene (reference sequence). The CDR3 is CSARRGGSTETQYF. CDR3 DNA: TGCAGTGCTAGACGAGGCGGGAGTACGGAGACCCAGTACTTC.

This clonotype showed up many times. This chain joins TRBV7-8 and TRBJ2-1, with a possible D match to TRBD2 (5 bases). Germline CDR1 and CDR2: SGHVS and FQNEAQ. V dropped 2 bases and J dropped 6 bases, with 20 bases sitting between them. The CDR3 is 17 residues long. As DNA, the CDR3 is TGTGCCAGCAGCTTAAACCGTGTGAGGGCCCGAGGCAATGAGCAGTTCTTC. Translating gives CASSLNRVRARGNEQFF.

Details on this clonotype: This may come from a read error, since a much larger clone is one base off. This CDR3 reads CATSDPGYNRGNRETQYF. DNA for the CDR3: TGTGCCACCAGTGATCCCGGGTATAACAGGGGGAATCGGGAGACCCAGTACTTC. This chain links TRBV24-1 with TRBJ2-5; TRBD1 matches at 8 bases. The CDR3 sequence is 18 residues long. Germline V gives CDR1 KGHDR, CDR2 SFDVKD. V lost 3 bases to trimming and J lost 5 bases; unmatched junction nucleotides: 16.

This chain links TRBV29-1 with TRBJ2-1; 10 bases align to TRBD1. Losses at the gene ends were 6 bases for V and 6 bases for J; bases not matched to a gene: 8. This CDR3 is 14 amino acids long. Germline assignment: CDR1 SQVTM and CDR2 ANQGSEA. This CDR3 reads CSVERGTGVNEQFF. CDR3 DNA sequence: TGCAGCGTGGAACGCGGGACAGGGGTCAATGAGCAGTTCTTC.

This clonotype was observed many times. V is TRBV7-2 and J is TRBJ2-3; tentative D call: TRBD2 (6 bases). The CDR3 has 14 residues. CDR1 and CDR2 (germline): SGHTA, FQGNSA. With 3 bases removed from V and 0 bases from J, the gap between germline ends came to 7 bases. The CDR3 DNA sequence: TGTGCCAGCAGCTTGGGGACTAGCACAGATACGCAGTATTTT. It translates to CASSLGTSTDTQYF.

This clonotype was detected ten times or more. The rearrangement joins TRBV7-8 to TRBJ1-2; 7 bases line up with TRBD1. CDR1 and CDR2 from the germline V gene are SGHVS and FQNEAQ. V dropped 3 bases and J dropped 2; count of bases not matched to a gene: 3. The CDR3 sequence is 14 residues long. The CDR3 protein is CASSFQQGNYGYTF. The CDR3 DNA is TGTGCCAGCAGCTTCCAACAGGGGAACTATGGCTACACCTTC.

This clonotype was observed many times. The chain has TRBV15 and TRBJ2-2; 7 bases are a match to TRBD2. This CDR3 has 15 residues. Germline V gene data show CDR1 as LNHNV and CDR2 as YYDKDF (reference sequence). The V segment lost 1 base and the J segment 4 bases; nucleotides outside the gene matches: 3. CDR3 protein: CATSRVASGTGELFF. CDR3 DNA: TGTGCCACCAGCAGAGTGGCTAGCGGCACCGGGGAGCTGTTTTTT.

There are a few counts of this clonotype. The gene calls are TRBV9 and TRBJ2-1, with 7 nucleotides matching TRBD2. The CDR3 sequence is 15 residues long. V gave up 2 bases and J gave up 3 bases; unmatched junction bases: 5. Germline V gene lookup returns CDR1 SGDLS and CDR2 YYNGEE. The CDR3 nucleotides read TGTGCCAGCAGCGTCCAGGGACTAATCTACAATGAGCAGTTCTTC. As protein: CASSVQGLIYNEQFF.

This clonotype was detected many times. CDR3 in DNA: TGCGCCAGCAGCTTAGGACAGGGTATGGTGTATGAGCAGTTCTTC. Protein sequence: CASSLGQGMVYEQFF. The rearrangement links TRBV5-1 to TRBJ2-1, with 8 bases lining up with TRBD1. CDR1 SGHRS and CDR2 YFSETQ come from the germline V gene. The CDR3 has 15 amino acids. J was trimmed by 8 bases and V by 2 bases; bases with no gene match: 9.

This clonotype has ten or more counts. The J gene is TRBJ2-3, the V gene TRBV18; D may be TRBD1 (6 bases). Trimming left V 6 bases short and J 0 bases short, with 19 bases between. This CDR3 contains 17 residues. Germline V gene sequence: CDR1 KGHSH, CDR2 LQKENI. The CDR3 loop is CASSSIRDTSSTDTQYF. The CDR3 DNA sequence: TGTGCCAGCTCTTCGATCCGGGACACCTCTAGCACAGATACGCAGTATTTT.

This clonotype was observed at least ten times. This chain joins TRBV6-2 or TRBV6-3 and TRBJ1-1; unclear D gene. The germline CDR1 and CDR2 sequences are MNHEY and SVGEGT. The length of the CDR3 is 13 residues. Trimming removed 3 bases at V and 1 base at J, with 6 bases between. Written as DNA, the CDR3 is TGTGCCAGCAGTTATTGGGGGAACACTGAAGCTTTCTTT. Translated: CASSYWGNTEAFF.

There are many counts of this clonotype. The chain uses TRBV5-1 and TRBJ2-1; D uncertain. V lost 1 base and J lost 2, with 10 bases in between. The CDR3 is made up of 15 amino acids. Germline CDR1 reads SGHRS; CDR2 reads YFSETQ. CDR3 bases: TGCGCCAGCAGCTTGACACAGCCGACCTACAATGAGCAGTTCTTC. The encoded protein is CASSLTQPTYNEQFF.

This clonotype was observed many times. This sequence joins TRBV6-5 and TRBJ1-1; the D gene is possibly TRBD1 (6 bases). The CDR3 contains 15 residues. Trimming removed 7 bases from V and 2 bases from J, with 17 bases in between. Germline assignment: CDR1 MNHEY and CDR2 SVGAGI. CDR3 region: CASNDNRALNTEAFF. The CDR3 nucleotides are TGTGCCAGCAACGACAACAGGGCTTTAAACACTGAAGCTTTCTTT.

This clonotype was seen ten or more times. This chain uses TRBV6-2 or TRBV6-3 with TRBJ1-5; weak D call: TRBD1 (6 bases). The CDR3 is 16 residues long. Looked up from germline, CDR1 is MNHEY and CDR2 is SVGEGT. V was trimmed by 5 bases and J by 2 bases, leaving 16 bases between them. CDR3 in DNA: TGTGCCAGCAGTACACGGGACAAATTGGGCAATCAGCCCCAGCATTTT. Protein product: CASSTRDKLGNQPQHF.

This clonotype was seen many times. A much larger clone lies a single base off, so this may be a read error. The chain combines TRBV21-1 with TRBJ1-1. TRBV21-1 is designated a pseudogene. CDR3 length: 19 residues. The CDR3 coding sequence is TGTGCCAGCAGCAAATATGGGAGGGTAACCGAGGAAACCAATACTGAAGCTTTCTTT. Translation: CASSKYGRVTEETNTEAFF.

In this sample, this clonotype turned up many times. The V gene is TRBV7-9, the J gene TRBJ1-2; D might be TRBD1 (6 bases). Germline V lookup: CDR1 SEHNR, CDR2 FQNEAQ (reference sequence). V was clipped by 0 bases and J by 8 bases, with 10 bases between them. The CDR3 contains 13 residues. The CDR3 DNA reads as TGTGCCAGCAGCTTAGCGGGGACAACAGGCTACACCTTC. Its translation is CASSLAGTTGYTF.

In its sample, this clonotype was seen many times. This sequence joins TRBV7-9 and TRBJ1-6; D is perhaps TRBD1 (5 bases). The CDR3 is 13 residues long. V lost 2 bases and J 8 bases, leaving 7 bases between the germline ends. CDR1 and CDR2 (germline): SEHNR, FQNEAQ (reference sequence). CDR3: CASSLMGDSPLHF. For the CDR3, the DNA is TGTGCCAGCAGCTTAATGGGGGATTCACCCCTCCACTTT.

This clonotype came up many times. V usage is TRBV4-2 and J usage is TRBJ2-3; 7 positions agree with TRBD2. Trimming took 2 bases from V and 4 from J; bases not matched to a gene: 9. The CDR3 covers 16 residues. CDR1 is LGHNA and CDR2 is YNFKEQ in the germline V gene. The CDR3 DNA is TGTGCCAGCAGCCAACGCCACGACACTAGCGCAGATACGCAGTATTTT. This gives the protein CASSQRHDTSADTQYF.

This clonotype was detected many times. The V and J genes are TRBV28 and TRBJ2-7; 8 positions agree with TRBD2. CDR3 length: 14 amino acids. The germline V gene encodes CDR1 MDHEN and CDR2 SYDVKM. With 3 bases clipped from V and 4 bases from J, the junction kept 5 bases outside the gene matches. CDR3 DNA: TGTGCCAGCAGTTTCATAGCGGGAAAGTACGAGCAGTACTTC. Residues: CASSFIAGKYEQYF.